Below are 21 T cell receptor beta chains sequenced from a single sample in a study of control samples from healthy donors and cancer patients. Libraries were prepared by immunoSEQ multiplex PCR; TCRdb keeps only in-frame clonotypes and omits some of them. The sample lists some 89,000 clones; about nine tenths were seen once. The sample taken for sequencing was blood. The receptors shown here come from a man in his thirties or forties in good health.

The chain carries TRBV3-1 (or the pseudogene TRBV3-2) and TRBJ1-3; D uncertain. Per the germline V gene, CDR1 is LGHDT and CDR2 is YNNKEL (reference sequence). Trimming left V 4 bases short and J 0 bases short, with 22 bases between. This CDR3 has 19 residues. Here the CDR3 reads CASSRESLDGIRSGNTIYF. The CDR3 DNA reads as TGTGCCAGCAGCCGAGAAAGTTTGGACGGTATTCGCTCTGGAAACACCATATATTTT.

The genes are TRBV6-5 and TRBJ2-7; possibly TRBD1 for D (6 bases). CDR1 is MNHEY and CDR2 is SVGAGI in the germline V gene. The germline V and J ends were trimmed by 8 bases and 1 base, with 6 bases remaining between them. CDR3 length: 11 amino acids. The CDR3, as DNA: TGTGCCAGCGACAGGTCCTACGAGCAGTACTTC. Protein sequence: CASDRSYEQYF.

The V gene is TRBV4-2, the J gene TRBJ1-2; 7 bases map to TRBD1. CDR3 length equals 14 residues. J lost 6 bases, V lost 0 bases, and 4 bases had no gene match. CDR1 is LGHNA, CDR2 YNFKEQ, per germline. The DNA of the CDR3 is TGTGCCAGCAGCCAAGATTCAGGGGGGGATGGCTACACCTTC. It yields the protein CASSQDSGGDGYTF.

The rearrangement links TRBV4-1 to TRBJ2-5; D ambiguous. The germline V and J ends were trimmed by 5 bases and 3 bases, with 7 bases remaining between them. The CDR3 has 12 residues. Germline assignment: CDR1 MGHRA and CDR2 YSYEKL. The CDR3 is CASSTAEETQYF. DNA of the CDR3: TGCGCCAGCAGCACGGCCGAAGAGACCCAGTACTTC.

The rearrangement uses TRBV10-3 and TRBJ1-2; 8 nucleotides match TRBD1. CDR1 is ENHRY, CDR2 SYGVKD, per germline. The CDR3 consists of 15 residues. The junction had 9 bases not matched to a gene; V was cut back by 6 bases and J by 3 bases. This CDR3 reads CAIRPGGSNHYGYTF. The CDR3 coding sequence is TGTGCCATCAGGCCAGGGGGCTCTAATCACTATGGCTACACCTTC.

The genes are TRBV28 and TRBJ1-5; TRBD1 matches 7 bases. The CDR3 is made up of 14 amino acids. Germline assignment: CDR1 MDHEN and CDR2 SYDVKM. V lost 6 bases to trimming and J lost 4 bases; unmatched junction nucleotides: 6. The CDR3 loop is CASRQGQSNQPQHF. CDR3 coding DNA: TGTGCCAGCAGACAGGGGCAATCTAATCAGCCCCAGCATTTT. Complete variable domain (other parts from reference TRBV28 and TRBJ1-5): DVKVTQSSRYLVKRTGEKVFLECVQDMDHENMFWYRQDPGLGLRLIYFSYDVKMKEKGDIPEGYSVSREKKERFSLILESASTNQTSMYLCASRQGQSNQPQHFGDGTRLSIL.

The J gene is TRBJ2-3, the V gene TRBV6-5; D perhaps matches TRBD2 (7 bases). The CDR3 runs 15 residues. CDR1 is MNHEY and CDR2 is SVGAGI in the germline V gene. Trimming shortened V by 2 bases and J by 6 bases, and 15 bases separated the two germline ends. The CDR3 sequence is CASSYEGGVYDTQYF. CDR3 coding DNA: TGTGCCAGCAGTTACGAAGGGGGGGTTTACGATACGCAGTATTTT.

The V and J genes are TRBV30 and TRBJ2-7, with a tentative D call TRBD1 (6 bases). Per the germline V gene, CDR1 is GTSNPN and CDR2 is SVGIG (reference sequence). V was pared by 0 bases and J by 7 bases, with 13 bases between. CDR3 length: 13 residues. Here the CDR3 DNA reads TGTGCCTGGAGTGTAGGATTCAGGGGTGAGCAGTACGTC. Protein sequence: CAWSVGFRGEQYV.

V and J are TRBV12-5 and TRBJ1-5; 9 bases are a match to TRBD1. This CDR3 comprises 16 residues. The V segment lost 1 base and the J segment 2 bases; nucleotides outside the gene matches: 3. CDR1 LGHNT and CDR2 FRNRAP come from the germline V gene. The CDR3 spells CASGLGRQGGNQPQHF. In nucleotides, the CDR3 is TGTGCTAGTGGTTTGGGCCGACAGGGGGGCAATCAGCCCCAGCATTTT.

The gene calls are TRBV4-1 and TRBJ2-3; TRBD2 matches at 15 bases. The CDR3 runs 16 residues. The V gene's germline CDR1 is MGHRA and CDR2 YSYEKL. V gave up 4 bases and J gave up 5 bases; unmatched junction bases: 4. CDR3 sequence: CASSRTSGGAEDTQYF. The CDR3 DNA is TGCGCCAGCAGCCGGACTAGCGGGGGGGCCGAAGATACGCAGTATTTT.

The sample holds one count of this clone. The rearrangement uses TRBV21-1 and TRBJ2-3; the table's D call, TRBD2, was not checked against the DNA. TRBV21-1 is an annotated pseudogene. The CDR3 length is 15 residues. CDR3 sequence reads: CASSSSGLGTDTQYF. As DNA, the CDR3 is TGTGCCAGCAGTTCTAGCGGGTTAGGCACAGATACGCAGTATTTT.

The rearrangement joins TRBV9 to TRBJ2-2; TRBD1 might be the D (5 bases). This CDR3 comprises 15 residues. Looked up from germline, CDR1 is SGDLS and CDR2 is YYNGEE. Deletions cut 0 bases from V and 6 bases from J, with 12 bases between. As DNA, the CDR3 is TGTGCCAGCAGCGTAGTATCCCAGGGCCCCGGGGAGCTGTTTTTT. The encoded protein is CASSVVSQGPGELFF.

A single count supports this clone. The chain recombines TRBV11-2 with TRBJ2-4, with 7 positions matching TRBD1. The CDR3 runs to 16 residues. The V and J ends lost 5 bases and 5 bases, in that order; junction bases with no gene match: 12. CDR1 is SGHAT and CDR2 is FQNNGV in the germline V gene. The CDR3 nucleotides are TGTGCCAGCAGCATCACCTTCCGGGACAGACAAAACATTCAGTACTTC. Protein sequence: CASSITFRDRQNIQYF.

The rearrangement joins TRBV10-3 to TRBJ1-4; D uncertain. The CDR3 sequence is 14 residues long. Trimming took off 4 bases at V and 1 base at J, with 7 bases between the two ends. Germline values: CDR1 ENHRY, CDR2 SYGVKD. The DNA of the CDR3 is TGTGCCATCAGTGGAATGGGAACTAATGAAAAACTGTTTTTT. It codes for CAISGMGTNEKLFF.

The CDR3 DNA reads TGTGCCACCAGTGATCCCTTGGGGGGGGTCCGCACAGATACGCAGTATTTT. Encoded protein: CATSDPLGGVRTDTQYF. V usage is TRBV24-1 and J usage is TRBJ2-3, with 7 bases fitting TRBD2. J gave up 1 base and V 3 bases, and 9 bases lay outside the gene matches. The germline V gene has CDR1 KGHDR and CDR2 SFDVKD. This CDR3 is built from 17 residues.

The rearrangement uses TRBV6-5 and TRBJ2-5; 7 nucleotides align to TRBD1. The CDR3 runs to 16 residues. J gave up 2 bases and V 2 bases, and 8 bases lay outside the gene matches. Per germline, CDR1 MNHEY and CDR2 SVGAGI. CDR3 bases: TGTGCCAGCAGTTACGATATTTGGGGACAGCAAGAGACCCAGTACTTC. It is translated as CASSYDIWGQQETQYF.

The chain uses TRBV10-1 and TRBJ1-5; perhaps TRBD1 as D (6 bases). CDR1 and CDR2 from the germline V gene are WNHNN and SYGVQD (reference sequence). Trimming took off 4 bases at V and 5 bases at J, with 9 bases between the two ends. This CDR3 region has 13 residues. This chain's CDR3 is CASSAQGYQPQHF. As DNA, the CDR3 is TGCGCCAGCAGTGCACAGGGCTATCAGCCCCAGCATTTT.

The gene calls are TRBV5-4 and TRBJ1-1, with 7 bases aligning to TRBD1. The V gene end was trimmed by 4 bases and the J gene end by 2 bases; junction bases not matched to a gene: 5. CDR3 size: 14 residues. Germline V gene sequence: CDR1 SGHNT, CDR2 YYREEE (reference sequence). The CDR3: CASSVRDSNTEAFF. In nucleotides, the CDR3 is TGTGCCAGCAGCGTCCGGGACAGTAACACTGAAGCTTTCTTT.

Comment on this clone: In the same sample, other DNA sequences code for this CDR3. The chain uses TRBV3-1 (or the pseudogene TRBV3-2) and TRBJ1-2; D not certain. The V end was cut by 1 base, the J end by 8 bases, with 5 bases between. CDR1 is LGHDT, CDR2 YNNKEL, per germline (reference sequence). CDR3 length: 11 residues. CDR3 region: CASSQGGGYTF. CDR3 bases: TGTGCCAGCAGCCAAGGCGGCGGCTACACCTTC.

This rearrangement joins TRBV10-3 to TRBJ2-7; 10 nucleotides match TRBD1. Germline V gives CDR1 ENHRY, CDR2 SYGVKD. Trimming at V came to 3 bases and at J to 1 base, leaving 9 bases not matched to a gene. The CDR3 loop spans 17 amino acids. CDR3 protein: CAISDPSDRGLSYEQYF. CDR3 coding DNA: TGTGCCATCAGTGACCCATCCGACAGGGGGCTTTCCTACGAGCAGTACTTC.

J is TRBJ1-2 and V is TRBV24-1, with TRBD1 as a possible D gene (5 bases). Per germline, CDR1 KGHDR and CDR2 SFDVKD. Trimming pared 5 bases from V and 6 bases from J, leaving 18 bases between. The CDR3 consists of 15 residues. Here the CDR3 reads CATSAGEGLGDGYTF. The CDR3 nucleotides are TGTGCCACCAGTGCTGGGGAGGGACTCGGAGATGGCTACACCTTC.